This T cell receptor (beta chain) was retrieved from a study of T-cell memory formation after mild COVID-19. Overall study findings and caveats: SARS-CoV-2 specificity was not confirmed for second-wave clones peaking on day 37.

Concerning this clonotype itself: Its specificity is not known.

Losses at the gene ends were 1 base for V and 4 bases for J; bases not matched to a gene: 2. Looked up from germline, CDR1 is LNHDA and CDR2 is SQIVND (reference sequence). This CDR3 is built from 15 residues. 5'RACE with constant-segment primers built TCRalpha and TCRbeta cDNA libraries with UMIs. Via MiXCR, TCRdb re-called the 5' RACE reads, giving one row per CDR3 protein. The table lists 92,000 or so distinct CDR3 sequences, around 16% of them singletons. Sequencing input: PBMCs or a T cell subset sorted from them (not recorded which). This clonotype originated in a man aged 18 to 29 who had mild COVID-19 (a few samples of this study predate the infection). Cell type and time point are not known. J is TRBJ2-1 and V is TRBV19; 9 bases are shared with TRBD2. The CDR3 DNA follows: TGTGCCAGTAGTATAGGCGGGGGGGATTACAATGAGCAGTTCTTC. This codes for CASSIGGGDYNEQFF.